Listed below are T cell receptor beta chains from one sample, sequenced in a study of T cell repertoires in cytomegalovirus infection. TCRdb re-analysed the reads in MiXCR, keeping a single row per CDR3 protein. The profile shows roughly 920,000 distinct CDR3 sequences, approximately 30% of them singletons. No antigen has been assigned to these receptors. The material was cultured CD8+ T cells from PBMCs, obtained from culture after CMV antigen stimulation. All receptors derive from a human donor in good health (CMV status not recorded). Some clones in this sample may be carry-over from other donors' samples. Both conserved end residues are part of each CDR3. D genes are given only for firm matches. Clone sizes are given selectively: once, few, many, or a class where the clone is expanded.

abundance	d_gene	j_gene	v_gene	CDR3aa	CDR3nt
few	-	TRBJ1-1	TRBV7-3	CASSPKAGGRTEAFF	TGTGCCAGCAGCCCGAAAGCGGGGGGGCGGACTGAAGCTTTCTTT
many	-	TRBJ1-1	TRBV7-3	CASSPRDQMNTEAFF	TGTGCCAGCAGCCCACGGGACCAGATGAACACTGAAGCTTTCTTT
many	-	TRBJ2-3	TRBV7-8	CASSFPFRGGASYTQYF	TGTGCCAGCAGCTTCCCCTTTAGAGGGGGGGCATCGTATACGCAGTATTTT
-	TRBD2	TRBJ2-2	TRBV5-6	CASSLAKDGGVNGELFF	TGTGCCAGCAGCTTGGCCAAGGACGGGGGGGTTAACGGGGAGCTGTTTTTT
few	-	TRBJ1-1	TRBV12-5	CASGLWQGSAEAFF	TGTGCTAGTGGTTTGTGGCAGGGCTCCGCTGAAGCTTTCTTT
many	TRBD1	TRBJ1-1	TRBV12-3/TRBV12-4	CASGVGQGATEAFF	TGTGCCAGCGGGGTAGGACAGGGGGCCACTGAAGCTTTCTTT
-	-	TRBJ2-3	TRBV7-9	CASSLDLGDLGDADTQYF	TGTGCCAGCAGCTTAGATCTTGGGGACTTAGGTGATGCAGATACGCAGTATTTT
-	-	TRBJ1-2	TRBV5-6	CASSLAVGPYGYTF	TGTGCCAGCAGCTTGGCCGTAGGGCCCTATGGCTACACCTTC
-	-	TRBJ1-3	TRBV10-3	CAIRRLTGNTIYF	TGTGCCATCAGAAGATTAACTGGAAACACCATATATTTT
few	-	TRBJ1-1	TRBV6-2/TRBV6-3	CASKLPRGTEAFF	TGTGCCAGCAAACTACCCCGGGGGACTGAAGCTTTCTTT
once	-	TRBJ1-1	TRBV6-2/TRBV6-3	CASSYSKHGWDTEAFF	TGTGCCAGCAGTTACTCGAAACACGGTTGGGACACTGAAGCTTTCTTT
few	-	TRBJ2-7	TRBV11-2	CASSLELWTGTYEQYF	TGTGCCAGCAGCTTAGAATTGTGGACGGGAACCTACGAGCAGTACTTC
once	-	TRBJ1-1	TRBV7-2	CASSLGDGAEAFF	TGTGCCAGCAGCTTAGGAGACGGGGCTGAAGCTTTCTTT
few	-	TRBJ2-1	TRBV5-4	CASSPNGGNAYNEQFF	TGTGCCAGCAGCCCCAATGGGGGGAATGCCTACAATGAGCAGTTCTTC
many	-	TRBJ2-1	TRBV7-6	CASSLTRNNEQFF	TGTGCCAGCAGCTTGACTAGAAACAATGAGCAGTTCTTC
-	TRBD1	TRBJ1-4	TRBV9	CASSAPGQGLEKLFF	TGTGCCAGCAGCGCGCCGGGACAGGGTCTGGAAAAACTGTTTTTT
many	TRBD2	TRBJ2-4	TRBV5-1	CASSSAGSRGGRKNIQYF	TGCGCCAGCAGCTCAGCCGGGTCCCGCGGGGGTCGGAAAAACATTCAGTACTTC
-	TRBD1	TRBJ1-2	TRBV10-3	CAISESGQAPYGYTF	TGTGCCATCAGTGAGTCTGGACAGGCTCCCTATGGCTACACCTTC
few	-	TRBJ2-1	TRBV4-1	CASSPQKLEQFF	TGCGCCAGCAGCCCCCAAAAGCTGGAGCAGTTCTTC
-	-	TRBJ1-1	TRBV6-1	CASSRPTGSNTEAFF	TGTGCCAGCAGTCGACCGACGGGATCGAACACTGAAGCTTTCTTT
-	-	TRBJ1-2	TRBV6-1	CASSEGRWGRGNYGYTF	TGTGCCAGCAGTGAAGGAAGGTGGGGTAGGGGGAACTATGGCTACACCTTC
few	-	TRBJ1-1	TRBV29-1	CSVHGRPGTTEAFF	TGCAGCGTCCACGGTAGGCCTGGTACAACTGAAGCTTTCTTT
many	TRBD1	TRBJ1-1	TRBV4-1	CASSHPGQGNTEAFF	TGTGCCAGCAGCCACCCGGGACAGGGGAACACTGAAGCTTTCTTT
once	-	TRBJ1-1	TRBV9	CASSVVVRRGTEAFF	TGTGCCAGCAGCGTAGTTGTCAGGAGAGGCACTGAAGCTTTCTTT
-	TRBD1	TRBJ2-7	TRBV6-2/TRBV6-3	CASSLGTGEVYEQYF	TGTGCCAGCAGCCTTGGGACAGGCGAGGTCTACGAGCAGTACTTC
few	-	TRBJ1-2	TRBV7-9	CASSLKDSYGYTF	TGTGCCAGCAGCTTAAAAGACAGCTATGGCTACACCTTC
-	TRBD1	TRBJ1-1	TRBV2	CASSPPGQGASTEAFF	TGTGCCAGCAGTCCACCGGGACAGGGGGCGTCCACTGAAGCTTTCTTT
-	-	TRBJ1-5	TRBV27	CASSLSPNPAGNQPQHF	TGTGCCAGCAGTTTATCCCCCAACCCAGCGGGGAATCAGCCCCAGCATTTT
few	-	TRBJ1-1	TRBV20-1	CSARAEAFF	TGCAGTGCCCGGGCTGAAGCTTTCTTT
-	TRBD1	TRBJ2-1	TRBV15	CATSRVMRQGNEQFF	TGTGCCACCAGCAGAGTAATGAGACAGGGGAATGAGCAGTTCTTC
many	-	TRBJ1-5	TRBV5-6	CASSLRGPVWSRPQHF	TGTGCCAGCAGCTTGAGGGGCCCGGTTTGGAGTCGGCCCCAGCATTTT
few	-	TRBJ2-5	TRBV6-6	CASSYLQGWETQYF	TGTGCCAGCAGTTACTTGCAGGGTTGGGAGACCCAGTACTTC
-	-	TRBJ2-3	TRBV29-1	CSVGGGRGTQYF	TGCAGCGTTGGTGGGGGCAGAGGGACGCAGTATTTT